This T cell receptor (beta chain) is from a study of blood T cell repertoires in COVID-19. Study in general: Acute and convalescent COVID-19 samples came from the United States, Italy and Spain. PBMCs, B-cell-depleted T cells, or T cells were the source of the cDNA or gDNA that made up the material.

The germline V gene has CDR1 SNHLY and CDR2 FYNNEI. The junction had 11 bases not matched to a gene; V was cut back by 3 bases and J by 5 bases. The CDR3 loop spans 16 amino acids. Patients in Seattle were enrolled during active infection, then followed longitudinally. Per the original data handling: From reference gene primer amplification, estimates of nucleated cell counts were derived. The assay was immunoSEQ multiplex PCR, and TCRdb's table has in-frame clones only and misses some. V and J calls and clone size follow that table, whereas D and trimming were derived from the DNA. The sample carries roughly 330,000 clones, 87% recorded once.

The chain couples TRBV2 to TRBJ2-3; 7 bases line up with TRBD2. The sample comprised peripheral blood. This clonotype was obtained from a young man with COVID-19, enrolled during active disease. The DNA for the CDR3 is TGTGCCAGCAGTGATTTGGGGGAGGGCCCACTAGATACGCAGTATTTT. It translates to CASSDLGEGPLDTQYF.